What follows are 20 T cell receptor beta chains derived from one specimen sequenced in a study of blood T cell repertoires in COVID-19. Using immunoSEQ multiplex PCR, the repertoire was profiled, and TCRdb retains in-frame clones only, with some absent. The sample consists of 650,000 to 800,000 clones, around 90% of them appearing once. The sample taken for sequencing was peripheral blood. These receptor sequences come from a young woman with acute or convalescent COVID-19.

CDR3 nucleotides: TGTGCCAGCAGTTACTCGACCGGGAGAGGATCACCCCTCCACTTT. Translation gives CASSYSTGRGSPLHF. The chain uses TRBV6-6 and TRBJ1-6; D uncertain. CDR3 length: 15 amino acids. Trimming cost V 0 bases and J 10 bases, with 13 bases left between them. Germline CDR1 and CDR2: MNHNY and SVGAGI (reference sequence).

The chain has TRBV7-8 and TRBJ1-2; 8 bases line up with TRBD1. Germline values: CDR1 SGHVS, CDR2 FQNEAQ. J was trimmed by 3 bases and V by 5 bases; bases with no gene match: 11. The CDR3 runs 16 residues. The CDR3 region has the DNA TGTGCCAGCAGCCAGTACAGGGGGTGGTTTGACTATGGCTACACCTTC. Its protein product is CASSQYRGWFDYGYTF.

The chain uses TRBV7-6 and TRBJ2-7; TRBD2 might be the D (5 bases). Germline V gene data show CDR1 as SGHVS and CDR2 as FNYEAQ. CDR3 length: 15 amino acids. V gave up 5 bases and J gave up 0 bases, with 14 bases separating them. The chain's CDR3 is CASSPTDWSSYEQYF. The CDR3 DNA follows: TGTGCCAGCAGCCCAACGGACTGGAGCTCCTACGAGCAGTACTTC. The whole variable domain, filled in from reference TRBV7-6 and TRBJ2-7, reads GAGVSQSPRYKVTKRGQDVALRCDPISGHVSLYWYRQALGQGPEFLTYFNYEAQQDKSGLPNDRFSAERPEGSISTLTIQRTEQRDSAMYRCASSPTDWSSYEQYFGPGTRLTVT.

The chain recombines TRBV19 with TRBJ2-1, with D possibly TRBD1 on 6 matching bases. The germline V gene encodes CDR1 LNHDA and CDR2 SQIVND (reference sequence). Trimming shortened V by 5 bases and J by 7 bases, and 12 bases separated the two germline ends. This CDR3 region has 13 residues. CDR3 DNA sequence: TGTGCCAGTAGTTTAGGACAGAGGAATGAGCAGTTCTTC. Translating it yields CASSLGQRNEQFF. The full variable domain, its missing parts supplied by reference TRBV19 and TRBJ2-1, is DGGITQSPKYLFRKEGQNVTLSCEQNLNHDAMYWYRQDPGQGLRLIYYSQIVNDFQKGDIAEGYSVSREKKESFPLTVTSAQKNPTAFYLCASSLGQRNEQFFGPGTRLTVL.

The rearrangement joins TRBV24-1 to TRBJ1-2; the match to TRBD1 covers 8 bases. The V gene end was trimmed by 4 bases and the J gene end by 5 bases; junction bases not matched to a gene: 8. Germline lookup yields CDR1 KGHDR and CDR2 SFDVKD. The CDR3 extends over 15 amino acids. The CDR3 sequence: CATSDPGTGEYGYTF. The CDR3, as DNA: TGTGCCACCAGTGACCCCGGGACAGGTGAATATGGCTACACCTTC.

The chain combines TRBV27 with TRBJ2-1, with TRBD1 as a possible D gene (6 bases). Germline V gene data show CDR1 as MNHEY and CDR2 as SMNVEV (reference sequence). The germline V and J ends were trimmed by 6 bases and 3 bases, with 15 bases remaining between them. The CDR3 has 15 amino acids. The CDR3 is CASSPQQGGYNEQFF. The CDR3 nucleotides read TGTGCCAGCAGCCCCCAACAGGGCGGCTACAATGAGCAGTTCTTC.

The chain recombines TRBV19 with TRBJ1-2; D perhaps matches TRBD1 (6 bases). Germline-derived CDR1 and CDR2 are LNHDA and SQIVND (reference sequence). Trimming stripped 3 bases from V and 3 bases from J, with 17 bases between. The CDR3 is made up of 16 amino acids. The chain's CDR3 is CASSMGHPARDYGYTF. The DNA for the CDR3 is TGTGCCAGTAGTATGGGACACCCCGCTAGGGACTATGGCTACACCTTC.

The V and J genes are TRBV6-4 and TRBJ1-2; 9 bases match TRBD1. Germline lookup yields CDR1 MRHNA and CDR2 SNTAGT. Germline trimming cut 2 bases from V and 8 bases from J; bases unmatched to any gene: 9. The CDR3 is 15 residues long. CDR3 nucleotides: TGTGCCAGCAGTGACGGGGACGGGACAGGGTTCGGCTACACCTTC. Translated, it gives CASSDGDGTGFGYTF.

This sequence joins TRBV2 and TRBJ2-7; 13 positions match TRBD2. V lost 4 bases and J lost 2; bases outside the gene matches: 8. Germline values: CDR1 SNHLY, CDR2 FYNNEI. This CDR3 is 17 amino acids long. The CDR3 coding sequence is TGTGCCAGCAGTGGAGCGACTAGCGGGGGGATTCCCTACGAGCAGTACTTC. Its protein is CASSGATSGGIPYEQYF.

The V and J genes are TRBV5-4 and TRBJ1-6, with TRBD1 matching 7 bases. V lost 6 bases and J lost 0; bases outside the gene matches: 6. CDR3 size: 16 residues. Germline CDR1 SGHNT, CDR2 YYREEE (reference sequence). The CDR3 protein is CASNTGVSSYNSPLHF. The DNA of the CDR3 is TGTGCCAGCAACACAGGGGTCAGCTCCTATAATTCACCCCTCCACTTT.

Points on this clone: This sample includes further DNA sequences coding for the same CDR3. V and J are TRBV7-2 and TRBJ2-2; 10 nucleotides align to TRBD2. Germline CDR1 SGHTA, CDR2 FQGNSA. CDR3 length: 16 amino acids. Trimming cost V 1 base and J 1 base; bases outside gene matches: 0. The CDR3 nucleotides are TGTGCCAGCAGCTTAGTAGCGGGGGGGAACACCGGGGAGCTGTTTTTT. Amino acid sequence: CASSLVAGGNTGELFF.

The rearrangement links TRBV12-5 to TRBJ1-5; TRBD1 aligns across 7 bases. The V segment lost 0 bases and the J segment 4 bases; nucleotides outside the gene matches: 12. From germline, CDR1 is LGHNT and CDR2 FRNRAP. The CDR3 is 18 amino acids. CDR3 residues: CASGLVPRGTGDNQPQHF. CDR3 sequence (DNA): TGTGCTAGTGGTTTGGTTCCCCGCGGAACAGGGGATAATCAGCCCCAGCATTTT.

The chain employs TRBV7-3 and TRBJ2-7; TRBD1 aligns across 9 bases. Germline trimming cut 5 bases from V and 5 bases from J; bases unmatched to any gene: 7. CDR3 length: 14 amino acids. Germline V gene data show CDR1 as SGHTA and CDR2 as FQGTGA. CDR3 in amino acids: CASSLGTGIHEQYF. The CDR3 DNA follows: TGTGCCAGCAGCCTGGGGACAGGGATCCACGAGCAGTACTTC.

The gene calls are TRBV5-1 and TRBJ2-7, with 7 bases lining up with TRBD2. J lost 4 bases, V lost 0 bases, and 4 bases had no gene match. Germline loops: CDR1 SGHRS, CDR2 YFSETQ. The CDR3 spans 14 residues. The DNA of the CDR3 is TGCGCCAGCAGCTTGGATCGGGGGGATTACGAGCAGTACTTC. Its translation: CASSLDRGDYEQYF.

The rearrangement links TRBV7-9 to TRBJ1-5; no reliable D call. From germline, CDR1 is SEHNR and CDR2 FQNEAQ (reference sequence). CDR3 length: 13 amino acids. The V and J ends lost 5 bases and 6 bases respectively, with 11 bases between them. The CDR3 region is CASSKTGGQPQHF. CDR3 DNA: TGTGCCAGCAGCAAAACGGGTGGTCAGCCCCAGCATTTT.

The rearrangement uses TRBV10-1 and TRBJ2-3, with 14 bases lining up with TRBD2. The junction had 15 bases not matched to a gene; V was cut back by 6 bases and J by 4 bases. CDR3 size: 19 residues. Germline V gives CDR1 WNHNN, CDR2 SYGVQD (reference sequence). CDR3 coding DNA: TGCGCCAGCAGACCTTGGCCCTCCTTGACTAGCGGGGGGGCAGATACGCAGTATTTT. Its protein product is CASRPWPSLTSGGADTQYF.

The V call is TRBV21-1, the J call TRBJ1-4. TRBV21-1 is noted as a pseudogene. This CDR3 is 19 amino acids long. CDR3 sequence: CASSKVGVRGAVTNEKLFF. As DNA, the CDR3 is TGTGCCAGCAGCAAAGTCGGTGTTCGGGGGGCTGTAACTAATGAAAAACTGTTTTTT.

The rearrangement uses TRBV10-2 and TRBJ1-5; D is perhaps TRBD1 (5 bases). Germline CDR1 is WSHSY and CDR2 is SAAADI. Deletions cut 7 bases from V and 4 bases from J, with 11 bases between. This CDR3 contains 13 residues. In DNA, the CDR3 is TGCGCCAGCACGGGGGAACGGAATCAGCCCCAGCATTTT. Translated: CASTGERNQPQHF.

The chain uses TRBV7-8 and TRBJ1-2; D may be TRBD1 (6 bases). CDR1 and CDR2 (germline): SGHVS, FQNEAQ. The length of the CDR3 is 15 residues. Deletions cut 5 bases from V and 8 bases from J, with 21 bases between. The CDR3 is CASSPLGGAKGGYTF. The CDR3 bases are TGTGCCAGCAGCCCTCTAGGGGGGGCTAAAGGCGGCTACACCTTC.

The chain joins TRBV5-1 to TRBJ2-7, with 8 bases identical to TRBD1. V shed 4 bases and J 5 bases; nucleotides not matched to a gene: 8. There are 14 residues in the CDR3. Germline V CDR1 and CDR2: SGHRS, YFSETQ. CDR3 in DNA: TGCGCCAGCAGCGACCAGGGGGCCTGGCACGAGCAGTACTTC. It encodes CASSDQGAWHEQYF.